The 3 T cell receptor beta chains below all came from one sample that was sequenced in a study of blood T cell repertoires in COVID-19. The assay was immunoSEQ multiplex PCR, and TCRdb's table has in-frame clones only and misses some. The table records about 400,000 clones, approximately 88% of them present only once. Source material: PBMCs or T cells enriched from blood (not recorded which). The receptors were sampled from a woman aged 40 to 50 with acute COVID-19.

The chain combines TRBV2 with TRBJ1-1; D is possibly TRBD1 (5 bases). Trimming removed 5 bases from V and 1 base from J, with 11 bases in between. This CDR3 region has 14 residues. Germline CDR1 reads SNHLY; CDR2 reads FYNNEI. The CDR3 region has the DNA TGTGCCAGCAGTTCAGGGTTCGAGAACACTGAAGCTTTCTTT. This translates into CASSSGFENTEAFF.

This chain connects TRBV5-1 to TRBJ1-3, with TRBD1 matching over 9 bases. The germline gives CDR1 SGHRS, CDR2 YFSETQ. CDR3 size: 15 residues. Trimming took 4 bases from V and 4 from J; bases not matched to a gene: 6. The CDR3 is CASSPGQGVGNTIYF. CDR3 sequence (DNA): TGCGCCAGCAGCCCGGGACAGGGAGTCGGAAACACCATATATTTT.

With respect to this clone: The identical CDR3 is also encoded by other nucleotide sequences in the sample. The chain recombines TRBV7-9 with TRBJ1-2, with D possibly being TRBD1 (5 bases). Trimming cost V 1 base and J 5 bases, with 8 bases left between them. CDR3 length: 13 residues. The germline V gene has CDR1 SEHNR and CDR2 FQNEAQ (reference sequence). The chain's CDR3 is CASSLVQGYGYTF. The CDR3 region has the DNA TGTGCCAGCAGCTTAGTCCAGGGTTATGGCTACACCTTC.